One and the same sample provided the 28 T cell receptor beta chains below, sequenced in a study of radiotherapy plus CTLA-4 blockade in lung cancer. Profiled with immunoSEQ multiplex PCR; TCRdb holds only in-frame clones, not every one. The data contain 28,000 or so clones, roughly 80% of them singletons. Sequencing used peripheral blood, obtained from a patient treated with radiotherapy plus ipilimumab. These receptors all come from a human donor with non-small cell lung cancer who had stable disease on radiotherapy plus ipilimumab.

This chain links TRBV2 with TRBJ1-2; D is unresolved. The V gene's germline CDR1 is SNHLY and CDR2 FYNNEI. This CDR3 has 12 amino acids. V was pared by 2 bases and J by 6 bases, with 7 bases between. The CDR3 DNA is TGTGCCAGCAGTGAATCGGGGAATGGCTACACCTTC. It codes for CASSESGNGYTF.

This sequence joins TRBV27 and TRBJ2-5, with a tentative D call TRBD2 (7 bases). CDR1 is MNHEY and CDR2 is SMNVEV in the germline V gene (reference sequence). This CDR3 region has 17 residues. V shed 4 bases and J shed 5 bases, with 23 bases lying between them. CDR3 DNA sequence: TGTGCCAGCAGTTCCAGGGGCGGGGGACGGGAAAGGGAGACCCAGTACTTC. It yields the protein CASSSRGGGRERETQYF.

CDR3 residues: CSAIGGLGQYF. CDR3 DNA sequence: TGCAGTGCCATAGGGGGTTTAGGGCAGTACTTC. V usage is TRBV20-1 and J usage is TRBJ2-7, with a weak D call TRBD1 (6 bases). Germline V gene lookup returns CDR1 DFQATT and CDR2 SNEGSKA (reference sequence). Trimming removed 6 bases from V and 9 bases from J, with 15 bases in between. The CDR3 has 11 residues.

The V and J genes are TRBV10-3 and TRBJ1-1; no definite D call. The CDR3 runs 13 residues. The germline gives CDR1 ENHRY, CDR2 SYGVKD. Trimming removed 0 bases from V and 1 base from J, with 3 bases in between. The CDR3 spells CAISESGNTEAFF. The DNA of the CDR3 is TGTGCCATCAGTGAGTCCGGGAACACTGAAGCTTTCTTT.

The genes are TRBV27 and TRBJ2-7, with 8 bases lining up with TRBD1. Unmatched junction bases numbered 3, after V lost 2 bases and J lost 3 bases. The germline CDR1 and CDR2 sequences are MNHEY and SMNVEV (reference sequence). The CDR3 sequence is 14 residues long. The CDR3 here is CASSLQGAGYEQYV. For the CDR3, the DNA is TGTGCCAGCAGTTTACAGGGGGCGGGCTACGAGCAGTACGTC.

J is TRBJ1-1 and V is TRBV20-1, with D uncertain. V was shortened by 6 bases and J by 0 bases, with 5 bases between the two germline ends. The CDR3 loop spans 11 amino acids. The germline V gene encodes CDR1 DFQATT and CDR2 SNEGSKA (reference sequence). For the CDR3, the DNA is TGCAGTGCCAGGCTGAACACTGAAGCTTTCTTT. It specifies CSARLNTEAFF.

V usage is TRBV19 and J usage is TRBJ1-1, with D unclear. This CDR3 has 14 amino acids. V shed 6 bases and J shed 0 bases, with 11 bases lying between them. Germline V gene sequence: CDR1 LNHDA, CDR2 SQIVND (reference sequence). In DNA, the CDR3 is TGTGCCAGTAGCAGGAAGGGCATGAACACTGAAGCTTTCTTT. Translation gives CASSRKGMNTEAFF.

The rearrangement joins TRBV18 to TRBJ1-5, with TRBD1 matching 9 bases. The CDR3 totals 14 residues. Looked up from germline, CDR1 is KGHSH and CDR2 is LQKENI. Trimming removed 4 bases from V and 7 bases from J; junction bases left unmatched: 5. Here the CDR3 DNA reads TGTGCCAGCTCACTAACAGGGGGCGAACAGCCCCAGCATTTT. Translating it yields CASSLTGGEQPQHF.

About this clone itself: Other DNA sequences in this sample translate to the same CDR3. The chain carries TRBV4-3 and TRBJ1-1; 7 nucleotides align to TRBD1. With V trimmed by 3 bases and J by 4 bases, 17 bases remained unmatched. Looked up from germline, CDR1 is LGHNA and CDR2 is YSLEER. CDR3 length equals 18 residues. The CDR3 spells CASSQDYGGGAWRTEAFF. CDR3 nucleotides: TGCGCCAGCAGCCAGGATTATGGAGGGGGCGCGTGGCGCACTGAAGCTTTCTTT.

The CDR3 here is CASSLVGALQETQYF. In nucleotides, the CDR3 is TGCGCCAGCAGCTTGGTGGGGGCCCTCCAAGAGACCCAGTACTTC. The chain employs TRBV5-1 and TRBJ2-5, with D perhaps TRBD1 (6 bases). V was cut by 0 bases and J by 1 base, with 10 bases left in between. CDR1 and CDR2 from the germline V gene are SGHRS and YFSETQ. The CDR3 extends over 15 amino acids.

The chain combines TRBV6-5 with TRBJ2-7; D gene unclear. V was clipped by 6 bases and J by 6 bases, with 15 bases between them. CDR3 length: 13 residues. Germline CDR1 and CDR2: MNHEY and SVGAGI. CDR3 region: CASSLDPLTEQYF. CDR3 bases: TGTGCCAGCAGCCTGGACCCCCTCACCGAGCAGTACTTC.

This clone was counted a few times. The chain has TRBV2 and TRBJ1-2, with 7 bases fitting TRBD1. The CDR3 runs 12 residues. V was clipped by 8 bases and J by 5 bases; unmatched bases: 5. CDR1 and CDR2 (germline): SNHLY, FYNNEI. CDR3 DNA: TGTGCCAGCGGCGACAGGGTTTATGGCTACACCTTC. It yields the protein CASGDRVYGYTF.

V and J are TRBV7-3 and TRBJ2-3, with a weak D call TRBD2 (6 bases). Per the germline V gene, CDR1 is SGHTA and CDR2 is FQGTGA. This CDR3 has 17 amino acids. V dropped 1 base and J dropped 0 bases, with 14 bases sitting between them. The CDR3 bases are TGTGCCAGCAGCTTAAGTAGCCTAGCGACTAGCACAGATACGCAGTATTTT. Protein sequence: CASSLSSLATSTDTQYF.

As DNA, the CDR3 is TGTGCCAGTACCTCGGGGAGGACAGGGAAAGGCATTGAAGCTTTCTTT. Translation: CASTSGRTGKGIEAFF. The chain is built from TRBV19 and TRBJ1-1; 8 nucleotides align to TRBD1. This CDR3 contains 16 residues. Looked up from germline, CDR1 is LNHDA and CDR2 is SQIVND (reference sequence). After removal of 7 bases from V and 7 bases from J, the junction contained 17 bases not matched to a gene.

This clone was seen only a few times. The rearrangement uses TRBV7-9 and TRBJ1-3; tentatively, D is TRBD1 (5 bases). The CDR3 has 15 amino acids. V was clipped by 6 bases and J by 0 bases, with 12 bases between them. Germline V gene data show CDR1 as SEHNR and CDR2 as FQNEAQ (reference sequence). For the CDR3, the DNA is TGTGCCAGCAGGCGAAACAGGAGCTCTGGAAACACCATATATTTT. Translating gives CASRRNRSSGNTIYF.

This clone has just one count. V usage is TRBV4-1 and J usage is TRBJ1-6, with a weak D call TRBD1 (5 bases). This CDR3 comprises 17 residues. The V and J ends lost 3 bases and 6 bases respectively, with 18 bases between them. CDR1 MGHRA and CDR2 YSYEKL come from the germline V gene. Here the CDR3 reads CASSHQPFMTANSPLHF. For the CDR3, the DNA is TGCGCCAGCAGCCACCAACCATTCATGACAGCTAATTCACCCCTCCACTTT.

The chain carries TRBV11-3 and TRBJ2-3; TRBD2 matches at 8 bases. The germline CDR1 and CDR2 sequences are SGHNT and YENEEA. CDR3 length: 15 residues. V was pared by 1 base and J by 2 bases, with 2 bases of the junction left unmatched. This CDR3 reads CASSLVGGDTDTQYF. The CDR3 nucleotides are TGTGCCAGCAGCTTAGTCGGGGGGGACACAGATACGCAGTATTTT.

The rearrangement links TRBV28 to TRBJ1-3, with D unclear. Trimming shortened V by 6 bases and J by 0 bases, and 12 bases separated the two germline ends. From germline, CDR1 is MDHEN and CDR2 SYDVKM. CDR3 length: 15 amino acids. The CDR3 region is CASRPDSNSGNTIYF. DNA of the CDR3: TGTGCCAGCAGACCAGATTCGAACTCTGGAAACACCATATATTTT.

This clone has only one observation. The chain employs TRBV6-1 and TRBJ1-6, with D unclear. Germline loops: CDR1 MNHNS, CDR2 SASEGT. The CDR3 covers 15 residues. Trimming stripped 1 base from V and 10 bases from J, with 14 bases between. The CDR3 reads CASSEVWESLSPLHF. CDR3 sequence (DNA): TGTGCCAGCAGTGAAGTTTGGGAGTCTTTATCACCCCTCCACTTT.

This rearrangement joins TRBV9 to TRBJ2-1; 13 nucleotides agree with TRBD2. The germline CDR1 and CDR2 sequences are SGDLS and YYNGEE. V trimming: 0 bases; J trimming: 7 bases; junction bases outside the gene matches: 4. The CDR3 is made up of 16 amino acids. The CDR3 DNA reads TGTGCCAGCAGCGTAGCACTAGCGGGGGGGACTAATGAGCAGTTCTTC. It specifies CASSVALAGGTNEQFF.

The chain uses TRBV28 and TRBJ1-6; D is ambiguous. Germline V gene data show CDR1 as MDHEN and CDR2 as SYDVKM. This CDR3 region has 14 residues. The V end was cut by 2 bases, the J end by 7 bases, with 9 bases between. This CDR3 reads CASSLIQPNSPLHF. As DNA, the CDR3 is TGTGCCAGCAGTTTAATCCAACCAAATTCACCCCTCCACTTT. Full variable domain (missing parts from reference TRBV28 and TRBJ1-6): DVKVTQSSRYLVKRTGEKVFLECVQDMDHENMFWYRQDPGLGLRLIYFSYDVKMKEKGDIPEGYSVSREKKERFSLILESASTNQTSMYLCASSLIQPNSPLHFGNGTRLTVT.

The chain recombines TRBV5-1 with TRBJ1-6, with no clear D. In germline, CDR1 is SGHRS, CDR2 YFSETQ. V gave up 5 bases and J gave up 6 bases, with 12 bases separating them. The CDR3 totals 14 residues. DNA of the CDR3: TGCGCCAGCAGAGTTACACAGCTTAATTCACCCCTCCACTTT. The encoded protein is CASRVTQLNSPLHF.

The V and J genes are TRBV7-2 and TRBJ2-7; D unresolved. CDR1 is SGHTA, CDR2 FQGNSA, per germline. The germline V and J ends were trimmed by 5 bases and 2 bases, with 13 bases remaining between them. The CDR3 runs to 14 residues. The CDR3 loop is CASSSLVLTYEQYF. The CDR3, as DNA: TGTGCCAGCAGCAGTTTGGTCTTGACCTACGAGCAGTACTTC.

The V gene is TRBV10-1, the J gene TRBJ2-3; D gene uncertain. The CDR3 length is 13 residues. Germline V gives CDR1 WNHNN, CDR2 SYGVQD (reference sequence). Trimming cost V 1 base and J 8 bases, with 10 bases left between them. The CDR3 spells CASSEWAETTQYF. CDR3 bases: TGCGCCAGCAGTGAGTGGGCCGAAACTACGCAGTATTTT.

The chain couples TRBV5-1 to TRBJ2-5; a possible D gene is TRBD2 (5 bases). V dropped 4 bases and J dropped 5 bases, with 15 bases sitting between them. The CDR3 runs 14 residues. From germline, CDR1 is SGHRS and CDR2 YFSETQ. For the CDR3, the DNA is TGCGCCAGCAGCCCGGACGGAGGAGTGGAGACCCAGTACTTC. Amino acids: CASSPDGGVETQYF.

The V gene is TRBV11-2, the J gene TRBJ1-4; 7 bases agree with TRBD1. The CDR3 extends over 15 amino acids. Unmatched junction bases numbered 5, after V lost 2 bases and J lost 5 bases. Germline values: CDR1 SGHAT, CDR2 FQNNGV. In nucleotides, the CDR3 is TGTGCCAGCAGCTTAACCGGGACAGTGAATGAAAAACTGTTTTTT. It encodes CASSLTGTVNEKLFF.

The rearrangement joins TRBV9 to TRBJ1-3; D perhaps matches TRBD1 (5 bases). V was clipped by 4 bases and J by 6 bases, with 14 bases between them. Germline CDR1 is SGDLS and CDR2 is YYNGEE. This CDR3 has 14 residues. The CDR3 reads CASSPRWGVNTIYF. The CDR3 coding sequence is TGTGCCAGCAGCCCCCGGTGGGGGGTAAACACCATATATTTT.

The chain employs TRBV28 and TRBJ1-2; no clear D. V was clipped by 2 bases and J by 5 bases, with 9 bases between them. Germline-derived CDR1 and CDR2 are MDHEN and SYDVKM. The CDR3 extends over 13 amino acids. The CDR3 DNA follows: TGTGCCAGCAGTTTAGGGCGGAGGTATGGCTACACCTTC. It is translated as CASSLGRRYGYTF.